These T cell receptor beta chains were read from a single sample in a study of PD-1 blockade in classical Hodgkin lymphoma. The assay was immunoSEQ multiplex PCR, and TCRdb's table has in-frame clones only and misses some. The sample comprises 12,000 or so clones, roughly nine tenths of which are singletons, and roughly 20% rests with the top ten. This material consisted of peripheral blood mononuclear cells (PBMCs), taken at baseline. The receptors were gathered from a human donor with classical Hodgkin lymphoma. Each CDR3 is given without its conserved first and last residue. Fields, in order: CDR3 protein, J gene, D gene, V gene. A D gene is named only where the DNA matches it firmly.

CDR3 protein: ASSLTANTEAF; J gene: TRBJ1-1; D gene: -; V gene: TRBV7-6
CDR3 protein: SVEGGIGARDTQY; J gene: TRBJ2-3; D gene: -; V gene: TRBV29-1
CDR3 protein: ASSTGAGNTIY; J gene: TRBJ1-3; D gene: TRBD1; V gene: TRBV28
CDR3 protein: ASSDPGGANEKLF; J gene: TRBJ1-4; D gene: -; V gene: TRBV25-1
CDR3 protein: ASSPRNSPSDTQY; J gene: TRBJ2-3; D gene: -; V gene: TRBV5-8
CDR3 protein: ASSLVRLPNEQF; J gene: TRBJ2-1; D gene: -; V gene: TRBV7-9
CDR3 protein: ASSSLAGEQY; J gene: TRBJ2-7; D gene: -; V gene: TRBV11-2
CDR3 protein: ASSRRQGAYEQY; J gene: TRBJ2-7; D gene: -; V gene: TRBV18
CDR3 protein: ASSFRSPESAYEQY; J gene: TRBJ2-7; D gene: -; V gene: TRBV13
CDR3 protein: ASSSQGTGAYEQY; J gene: TRBJ2-7; D gene: TRBD1; V gene: TRBV5-1
CDR3 protein: ASSTQREGDTQY; J gene: TRBJ2-3; D gene: TRBD2; V gene: TRBV28
CDR3 protein: ASSPGFDTQY; J gene: TRBJ2-3; D gene: -; V gene: TRBV7-9
CDR3 protein: ASSHDTTEQF; J gene: TRBJ2-1; D gene: -; V gene: TRBV14
CDR3 protein: ASSSHSDGEQF; J gene: TRBJ2-1; D gene: -; V gene: TRBV7-9
CDR3 protein: ASSRTRQGSGYT; J gene: TRBJ1-2; D gene: TRBD1; V gene: TRBV2
CDR3 protein: ASSYRAGEFTYEQY; J gene: TRBJ2-7; D gene: TRBD2; V gene: TRBV13
CDR3 protein: ATSRDLTGNYGYT; J gene: TRBJ1-2; D gene: -; V gene: TRBV15
CDR3 protein: ASRKGLDLYNEQF; J gene: TRBJ2-1; D gene: TRBD2; V gene: TRBV2
CDR3 protein: ASSQEHHRREQY; J gene: TRBJ2-7; D gene: -; V gene: TRBV4-1
CDR3 protein: ASSLEGTVVEQY; J gene: TRBJ2-7; D gene: TRBD1; V gene: TRBV5-6
CDR3 protein: AWGEDSVYEQY; J gene: TRBJ2-7; D gene: -; V gene: TRBV30
CDR3 protein: ATSRHGTSVWGYT; J gene: TRBJ1-2; D gene: -; V gene: TRBV15
CDR3 protein: SVFGARETQY; J gene: TRBJ2-5; D gene: -; V gene: TRBV29-1
CDR3 protein: ASSPPNAGRTDTQY; J gene: TRBJ2-3; D gene: -; V gene: TRBV5-4
CDR3 protein: AISSQGNVDGYT; J gene: TRBJ1-2; D gene: -; V gene: TRBV10-3
CDR3 protein: ASSLEVGRAAGYT; J gene: TRBJ1-2; D gene: -; V gene: TRBV5-1
CDR3 protein: ASSQALLAGTNEQF; J gene: TRBJ2-1; D gene: TRBD2; V gene: TRBV4-1
CDR3 protein: ASSFPGATNEKLF; J gene: TRBJ1-4; D gene: -; V gene: TRBV7-9
CDR3 protein: ASSFSTGELF; J gene: TRBJ2-2; D gene: -; V gene: TRBV5-4
CDR3 protein: ASSTTGGNYEQY; J gene: TRBJ2-7; D gene: TRBD1; V gene: TRBV7-2
CDR3 protein: ATSRGTGGVGNEQF; J gene: TRBJ2-1; D gene: TRBD1; V gene: TRBV15
CDR3 protein: ATSREGTGPKNIQY; J gene: TRBJ2-4; D gene: TRBD1; V gene: TRBV15
CDR3 protein: AISEAGGGETQY; J gene: TRBJ2-5; D gene: TRBD1; V gene: TRBV10-3
CDR3 protein: ASSQVDGSNYGYT; J gene: TRBJ1-2; D gene: -; V gene: TRBV4-2
CDR3 protein: ASSEDEKLF; J gene: TRBJ1-4; D gene: -; V gene: TRBV2
CDR3 protein: SVEARGPEVYEQY; J gene: TRBJ2-7; D gene: -; V gene: TRBV29-1
CDR3 protein: ASSVGTAYQETQY; J gene: TRBJ2-5; D gene: -; V gene: TRBV9
CDR3 protein: AWRVGFNYEQY; J gene: TRBJ2-7; D gene: -; V gene: TRBV30
CDR3 protein: ASGPGFATNEKLF; J gene: TRBJ1-4; D gene: -; V gene: TRBV5-6
CDR3 protein: ASSITRGGTEAF; J gene: TRBJ1-1; D gene: -; V gene: TRBV19
CDR3 protein: ASSRGVGSSGNTIY; J gene: TRBJ1-3; D gene: -; V gene: TRBV5-1
CDR3 protein: ASSEIIADTGELF; J gene: TRBJ2-2; D gene: -; V gene: TRBV10-2
CDR3 protein: ASSPTSRSSYEQY; J gene: TRBJ2-7; D gene: -; V gene: TRBV5-4
CDR3 protein: ASSYSQGAEAF; J gene: TRBJ1-1; D gene: TRBD1; V gene: TRBV6-6
CDR3 protein: ASSPTDDTQY; J gene: TRBJ2-3; D gene: -; V gene: TRBV5-6
CDR3 protein: ASSYPPGQGLEPQH; J gene: TRBJ1-5; D gene: TRBD1; V gene: TRBV6-6
CDR3 protein: ASSSAGGSYNEQF; J gene: TRBJ2-1; D gene: TRBD2; V gene: TRBV5-4
CDR3 protein: ASSLDSYNEQF; J gene: TRBJ2-1; D gene: -; V gene: TRBV27
CDR3 protein: ASSREFTTEAF; J gene: TRBJ1-1; D gene: -; V gene: TRBV6-1
CDR3 protein: ASSIGTSGRIAVHTGELF; J gene: TRBJ2-2; D gene: TRBD2; V gene: TRBV19
CDR3 protein: AWWEEVRNEQF; J gene: TRBJ2-1; D gene: -; V gene: TRBV30
CDR3 protein: SFRGTGEKLF; J gene: TRBJ1-4; D gene: TRBD1; V gene: TRBV29-1
CDR3 protein: ASSKPGLAGVSKGEQY; J gene: TRBJ2-7; D gene: -; V gene: TRBV21-1
CDR3 protein: ASLSGAGGYGYT; J gene: TRBJ1-2; D gene: -; V gene: TRBV6-1
CDR3 protein: ASVRGTNEKLF; J gene: TRBJ1-4; D gene: -; V gene: TRBV2
CDR3 protein: APPLAKNIQY; J gene: TRBJ2-4; D gene: -; V gene: TRBV25-1
CDR3 protein: ASSLAPGPYEQY; J gene: TRBJ2-7; D gene: -; V gene: TRBV11-2
CDR3 protein: ASSEEGQSYEQY; J gene: TRBJ2-7; D gene: -; V gene: TRBV2
CDR3 protein: ASSTSGNLNEQF; J gene: TRBJ2-1; D gene: TRBD2; V gene: TRBV10-1
CDR3 protein: ASSPGLAGGTDTQY; J gene: TRBJ2-3; D gene: TRBD2; V gene: TRBV2